Sequencing of this T cell receptor beta chain was carried out in a study of cytomegalovirus exposure and HLA in healthy donors. Overall study findings and caveats: TCR beta V- and J-gene trimming was later associated with a missense DCLRE1C variant. The likely origin of a cluster of highly shared sequence variants was a sequencing artifact.

Trimming removed 1 base from V and 7 bases from J, with 16 bases in between. The germline gives CDR1 KGHSH, CDR2 LQKENI. This CDR3 comprises 15 residues. Concerning this clone: The antigen remains unidentified.

The PCR used 60 Vbeta and 13 Jbeta primers. Only in-frame clones appear in the TCRdb table, and some are missing; sequencing was by immunoSEQ multiplex PCR. The sample lists 95,000 to 150,000 clones, more than 60% seen once, with 1.5% in the top ten. This receptor was taken from a man aged 18 to 30 in good health and CMV-seronegative. Sequencing was carried out using PBMCs. The V call is TRBV18, the J call TRBJ1-2, with TRBD1 as a possible D gene (5 bases). The CDR3 nucleotides read TGTGCCAGCTCACCACAGGACACCCCGCCCCTTGGCTACACCTTC. This translates into CASSPQDTPPLGYTF.